Below are 16 T cell receptor beta chains sequenced from a single sample in a study of cytomegalovirus exposure and HLA in healthy donors. Primers: 60 Vbeta forward and 13 Jbeta reverse. TCRdb's table, derived via immunoSEQ multiplex PCR, lists solely in-frame clones and lacks some. The profile shows approximately 110,000 clones, more than 70% of them singletons. Sequenced input: PBMCs. These receptor sequences come from a man aged 50-60 years in good health and CMV-seronegative.

The chain combines TRBV28 with TRBJ1-5, with 9 bases that match TRBD1. The CDR3 has 18 residues. V trimming: 5 bases; J trimming: 2 bases; junction bases outside the gene matches: 13. Germline-derived CDR1 and CDR2 are MDHEN and SYDVKM. CDR3 amino acids: CASSDPGQGTSGNQPQHF. The CDR3 DNA reads as TGTGCCAGCAGTGATCCGGGACAGGGTACCTCCGGCAATCAGCCCCAGCATTTT.

This clone came up a few times. The chain links TRBV9 to TRBJ2-5; possibly TRBD2 for D (5 bases). The CDR3 has 14 residues. Trimming left V 0 bases short and J 5 bases short, with 11 bases between. CDR1 and CDR2 (germline): SGDLS, YYNGEE. CDR3 residues: CASSVGPERETQYF. The DNA for the CDR3 is TGTGCCAGCAGCGTAGGGCCAGAGCGGGAGACCCAGTACTTC.

J is TRBJ2-7 and V is TRBV5-6; TRBD2 agrees at 15 bases. V lost 4 bases, J lost 4 bases, and 3 bases stayed unmatched. The germline V gene encodes CDR1 SGHDT and CDR2 YYEEEE. The CDR3 runs to 15 residues. In nucleotides, the CDR3 is TGTGCCAGCAGCGCGGGGACTAGCGGGAGGTACGAGCAGTACTTC. Its translation: CASSAGTSGRYEQYF.

V gene TRBV5-1 combines with J gene TRBJ2-5; 9 nucleotides match TRBD1. The CDR3 is 16 amino acids. Germline CDR1 SGHRS, CDR2 YFSETQ. V trimming: 0 bases; J trimming: 5 bases; junction bases outside the gene matches: 8. The CDR3 DNA reads TGCGCCAGCAGCTTGGCGAGGACAGGGGTAGGGGAGACCCAGTACTTC. Its translation: CASSLARTGVGETQYF.

This rearrangement joins TRBV5-6 to TRBJ2-7; TRBD1 matches at 7 bases. The V segment lost 4 bases and the J segment 2 bases; nucleotides outside the gene matches: 6. The CDR3 length is 14 residues. The germline V gene encodes CDR1 SGHDT and CDR2 YYEEEE. CDR3 sequence reads: CASSIPGQTYEQYF. In DNA, the CDR3 is TGTGCCAGCAGCATCCCGGGACAGACCTACGAGCAGTACTTC.

This chain uses TRBV27 with TRBJ2-5; weak D call: TRBD2 (6 bases). The CDR3 consists of 15 residues. Germline V CDR1 and CDR2: MNHEY, SMNVEV (reference sequence). V shed 3 bases and J shed 0 bases, with 11 bases lying between them. In DNA form, the CDR3 reads TGTGCCAGCAGTTTCGGGAGCCTGTACCAAGAGACCCAGTACTTC. This gives the protein CASSFGSLYQETQYF.

V gene TRBV5-1 combines with J gene TRBJ2-2; 10 bases match TRBD2. Trimming at V came to 1 base and at J to 5 bases, leaving 5 bases not matched to a gene. Germline lookup yields CDR1 SGHRS and CDR2 YFSETQ. This CDR3 is 16 amino acids long. CDR3 sequence (DNA): TGCGCCAGCAGCTTGAGACTAGCGGGCGGTACCGGGGAGCTGTTTTTT. It yields the protein CASSLRLAGGTGELFF.

The chain couples TRBV5-4 to TRBJ2-7; tentatively, D is TRBD1 (5 bases). Germline assignment: CDR1 SGHNT and CDR2 YYREEE (reference sequence). V was pared by 0 bases and J by 0 bases, with 7 bases between. The length of the CDR3 is 14 residues. This CDR3 reads CASSLVTASYEQYF. For the CDR3, the DNA is TGTGCCAGCAGCTTGGTGACAGCCTCCTACGAGCAGTACTTC.

The gene calls are TRBV18 and TRBJ2-2, with 8 bases lining up with TRBD1. Trimming took 3 bases from V and 5 from J; bases not matched to a gene: 5. Germline CDR1 reads KGHSH; CDR2 reads LQKENI. This CDR3 has 15 amino acids. This chain's CDR3 is CASSPGTGVTGELFF. CDR3 sequence (DNA): TGTGCCAGCTCACCCGGGACAGGAGTAACCGGGGAGCTGTTTTTT.

The chain employs TRBV5-5 and TRBJ2-3; no firm D call. Trimming took 4 bases from V and 0 from J, leaving 12 bases between them. In germline, CDR1 is SGHKS, CDR2 YYEKEE (reference sequence). This CDR3 has 15 amino acids. The CDR3 coding sequence is TGTGCCAGCAGCCCTCAGACTGGAAGCACAGATACGCAGTATTTT. It specifies CASSPQTGSTDTQYF. Full variable domain (rest looked up from reference TRBV5-5 and TRBJ2-3): DAGVTQSPTHLIKTRGQQVTLRCSPISGHKSVSWYQQVLGQGPQFIFQYYEKEERGRGNFPDRFSARQFPNYSSELNVNALLLGDSALYLCASSPQTGSTDTQYFGPGTRLTVL.

This rearrangement joins TRBV7-2 to TRBJ2-7; D possibly corresponds to TRBD2 (6 bases). The CDR3 runs to 15 residues. CDR1 is SGHTA and CDR2 is FQGNSA in the germline V gene. Trimming pared 3 bases from V and 5 bases from J, leaving 17 bases between. For the CDR3, the DNA is TGTGCCAGCAGCTTGCAGACCGGTCCGGGGGACGAGCAGTACTTC. This translates into CASSLQTGPGDEQYF.

Details on this clone: Germline and junction disagree at one end, which may indicate a read error. This chain joins TRBV2 and TRBJ2-7, with D possibly matching TRBD2 (6 bases). Germline values: CDR1 SNHLY, CDR2 FYNNEI. CDR3 size: 11 residues. The CDR3 reads CASRRDGPMGF. The CDR3 region has the DNA TGTGCCAGCAGGCGGGACGGCCCGATGGGGTTC.

The chain uses TRBV5-1 and TRBJ1-1; possible D gene TRBD1, 5 bases. V shed 0 bases and J shed 6 bases, with 21 bases lying between them. The CDR3 is 17 amino acids. The germline V gene encodes CDR1 SGHRS and CDR2 YFSETQ. CDR3 amino acids: CASSLVPQGTLVSEAFF. The CDR3 DNA sequence: TGCGCCAGCAGCTTGGTACCCCAGGGAACTCTGGTGTCTGAAGCTTTCTTT.

The count of this clone is one. The rearrangement joins TRBV7-3 to TRBJ2-2; maybe TRBD1 (6 bases). Germline CDR1 and CDR2: SGHTA and FQGTGA. The CDR3 runs to 11 residues. The V gene lost 10 bases and the J gene lost 10 bases, with 13 bases spanning the gap. CDR3 nucleotides: TGTGCCACCTCCAGGGGAGAGGAGCTGTTTTTT. This sequence encodes CATSRGEELFF.

V usage is TRBV5-1 and J usage is TRBJ2-5, with 7 positions matching TRBD2. The CDR3 runs to 15 residues. Germline V lookup: CDR1 SGHRS, CDR2 YFSETQ. V trimming: 2 bases; J trimming: 5 bases; junction bases outside the gene matches: 9. Here the CDR3 reads CASSFSSGNEETQYF. DNA for the CDR3: TGCGCCAGCAGCTTCTCCAGCGGGAACGAGGAGACCCAGTACTTC.

This rearrangement joins TRBV5-4 to TRBJ2-3; the D gene is possibly TRBD2 (6 bases). CDR3 length equals 13 residues. V shed 5 bases and J shed 6 bases, with 13 bases lying between them. Germline loops: CDR1 SGHNT, CDR2 YYREEE (reference sequence). CDR3 sequence: CASSRTGVDTQYF. CDR3 nucleotides: TGTGCCAGCAGTCGGACGGGGGTGGATACGCAGTATTTT.